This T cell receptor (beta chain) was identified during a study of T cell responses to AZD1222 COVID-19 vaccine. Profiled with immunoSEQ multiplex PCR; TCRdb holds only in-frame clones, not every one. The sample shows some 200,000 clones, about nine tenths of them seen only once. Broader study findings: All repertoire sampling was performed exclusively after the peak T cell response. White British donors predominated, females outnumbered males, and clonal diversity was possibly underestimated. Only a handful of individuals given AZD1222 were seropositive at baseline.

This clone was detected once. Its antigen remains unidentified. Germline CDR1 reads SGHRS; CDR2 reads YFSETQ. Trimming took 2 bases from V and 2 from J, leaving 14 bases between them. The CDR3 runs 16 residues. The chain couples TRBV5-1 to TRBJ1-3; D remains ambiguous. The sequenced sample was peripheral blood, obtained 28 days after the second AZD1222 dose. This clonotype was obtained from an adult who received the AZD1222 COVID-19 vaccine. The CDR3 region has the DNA TGCGCCAGCAGCTTCGAGGGCTCCTCCCCTGGAAACACCATATATTTT. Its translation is CASSFEGSSPGNTIYF. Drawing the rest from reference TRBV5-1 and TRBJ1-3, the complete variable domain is KAGVTQTPRYLIKTRGQQVTLSCSPISGHRSVSWYQQTPGQGLQFLFEYFSETQRNKGNFPGRFSGRQFSNSRSEMNVSTLELGDSALYLCASSFEGSSPGNTIYFGEGSWLTVV.